The sequence of this TCR beta chain was determined in a study of blood T cells in healthy people across ages. There are many counts of this clonotype. Every sample yielded at least 6.5 million isolated PBMCs. A second about 6 to 12 cycle PCR used barcoded and J-beta primers. Sequencing yielded, for each sample, at least 2.5 million paired-end reads carrying CDR3. TCRdb ran MiXCR on the 5' RACE reads and lists one entry per CDR3 protein. This table has 730,000 or so distinct CDR3 sequences, about 43% appearing once. The sequence derives from a man older than 75 in good health. Sequencing used blood.

DNA of the CDR3: TGCGCCAGCAGCCAAGGTGCGAGGGCGCGAGAAAAACTGTTTTTT. Residues: CASSQGARAREKLFF. This sequence joins TRBV4-3 and TRBJ1-4; D gene uncertain. The length of the CDR3 is 15 residues. The germline V gene encodes CDR1 LGHNA and CDR2 YSLEER. With 1 base removed from V and 8 bases from J, the gap between germline ends came to 14 bases.